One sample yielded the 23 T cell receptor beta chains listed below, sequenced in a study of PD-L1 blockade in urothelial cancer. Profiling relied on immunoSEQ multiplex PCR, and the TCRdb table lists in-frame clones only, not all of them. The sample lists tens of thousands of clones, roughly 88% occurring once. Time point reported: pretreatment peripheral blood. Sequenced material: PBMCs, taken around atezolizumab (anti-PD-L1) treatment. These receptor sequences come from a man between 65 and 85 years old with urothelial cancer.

CDR3 sequence: CASSLAASGRDEQYF. The DNA of the CDR3 is TGTGCCAGCAGCTTGGCGGCTAGCGGGAGGGACGAGCAGTACTTC. The J gene is TRBJ2-7, the V gene TRBV5-6; 12 nucleotides match TRBD2. The CDR3 has 15 residues. The V gene end was trimmed by 0 bases and the J gene end by 5 bases; junction bases not matched to a gene: 3. Germline V gene sequence: CDR1 SGHDT, CDR2 YYEEEE.

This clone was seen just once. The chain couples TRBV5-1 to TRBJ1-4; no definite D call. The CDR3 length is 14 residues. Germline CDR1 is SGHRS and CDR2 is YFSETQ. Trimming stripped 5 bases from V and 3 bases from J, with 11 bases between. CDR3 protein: CASSLLGANEKLFF. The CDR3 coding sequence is TGCGCCAGCAGTTTACTCGGGGCTAATGAAAAACTGTTTTTT.

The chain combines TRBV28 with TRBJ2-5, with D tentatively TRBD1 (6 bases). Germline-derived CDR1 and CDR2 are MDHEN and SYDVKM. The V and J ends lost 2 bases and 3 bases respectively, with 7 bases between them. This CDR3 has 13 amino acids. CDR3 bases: TGTGCCAGCAGTTTAACAGGGAAAGAGACCCAGTACTTC. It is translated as CASSLTGKETQYF.

The CDR3 nucleotides are TGTGCAACCAACCAATGGGGGGCGGGAGGGCCTGACGAGCAGTACTTC. Protein product: CATNQWGAGGPDEQYF. The chain has TRBV11-2 and TRBJ2-7, with TRBD2 identical over 9 bases. Per the germline V gene, CDR1 is SGHAT and CDR2 is FQNNGV. The CDR3 totals 16 residues.

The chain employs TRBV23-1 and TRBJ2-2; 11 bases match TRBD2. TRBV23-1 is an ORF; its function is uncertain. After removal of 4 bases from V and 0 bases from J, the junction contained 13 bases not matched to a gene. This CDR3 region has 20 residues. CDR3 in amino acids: CASSPVTLAGDPANTGELFF. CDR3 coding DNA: TGCGCCAGCAGTCCTGTGACACTAGCGGGAGATCCCGCGAACACCGGGGAGCTGTTTTTT.

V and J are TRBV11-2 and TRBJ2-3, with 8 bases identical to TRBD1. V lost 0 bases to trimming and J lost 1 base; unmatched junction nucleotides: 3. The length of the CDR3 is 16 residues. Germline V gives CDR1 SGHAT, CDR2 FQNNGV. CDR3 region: CASSLEGRGRTDTQYF. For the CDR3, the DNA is TGTGCCAGCAGCTTAGAGGGCAGGGGGCGCACAGATACGCAGTATTTT.

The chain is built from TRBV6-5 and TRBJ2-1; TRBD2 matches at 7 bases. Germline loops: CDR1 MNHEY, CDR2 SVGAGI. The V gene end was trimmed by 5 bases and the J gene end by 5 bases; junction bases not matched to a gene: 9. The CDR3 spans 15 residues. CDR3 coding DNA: TGTGCCAGCAGTGGAAGGGACTACCTTAACAATGAGCAGTTCTTC. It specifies CASSGRDYLNNEQFF.

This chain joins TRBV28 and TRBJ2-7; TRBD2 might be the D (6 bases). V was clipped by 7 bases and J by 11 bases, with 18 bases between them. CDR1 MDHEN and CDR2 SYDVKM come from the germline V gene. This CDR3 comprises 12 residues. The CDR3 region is CASKIGGGPEYF. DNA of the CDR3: TGTGCCAGCAAAATTGGGGGAGGCCCAGAGTACTTC.

DNA for the CDR3: TGTGCCAGCAGCTTAGATCCTTTGGTCAGGACTCACTATGGCTACACCTTC. It is translated as CASSLDPLVRTHYGYTF. The gene calls are TRBV11-3 and TRBJ1-2; the D is unclear. This CDR3 region has 17 residues. Trimming stripped 0 bases from V and 3 bases from J, with 17 bases between. Germline CDR1 is SGHNT and CDR2 is YENEEA.

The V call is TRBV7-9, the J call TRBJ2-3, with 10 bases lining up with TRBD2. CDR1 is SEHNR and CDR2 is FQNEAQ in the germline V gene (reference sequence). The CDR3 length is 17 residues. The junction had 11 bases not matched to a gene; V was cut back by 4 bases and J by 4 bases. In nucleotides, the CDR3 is TGTGCCAGCAGCTCTCAGATAGCGGGAGGTCTTTCAGATACGCAGTATTTT. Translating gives CASSSQIAGGLSDTQYF.

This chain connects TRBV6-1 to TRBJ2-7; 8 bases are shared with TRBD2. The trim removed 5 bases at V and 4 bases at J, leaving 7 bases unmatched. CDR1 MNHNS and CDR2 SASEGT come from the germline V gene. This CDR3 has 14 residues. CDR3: CASSPAGGGYEQYF. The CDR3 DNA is TGTGCCAGCAGTCCCGCGGGGGGCGGGTACGAGCAGTACTTC.

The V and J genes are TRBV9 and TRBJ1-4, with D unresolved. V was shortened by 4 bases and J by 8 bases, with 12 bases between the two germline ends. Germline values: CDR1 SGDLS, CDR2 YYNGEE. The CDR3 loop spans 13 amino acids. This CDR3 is CASSPGILEKLFF. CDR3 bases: TGTGCCAGCAGCCCCGGGATTCTCGAAAAACTGTTTTTT.

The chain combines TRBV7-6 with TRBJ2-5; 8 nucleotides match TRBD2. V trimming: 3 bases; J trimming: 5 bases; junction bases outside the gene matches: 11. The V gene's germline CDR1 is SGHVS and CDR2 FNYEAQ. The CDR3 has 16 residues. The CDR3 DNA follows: TGTGCCAGCAGCTTGGGTCTAGCGGGCTCCAGGGAGACCCAGTACTTC. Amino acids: CASSLGLAGSRETQYF. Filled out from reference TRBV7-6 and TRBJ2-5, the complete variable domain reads GAGVSQSPRYKVTKRGQDVALRCDPISGHVSLYWYRQALGQGPEFLTYFNYEAQQDKSGLPNDRFSAERPEGSISTLTIQRTEQRDSAMYRCASSLGLAGSRETQYFGPGTRLLVL.

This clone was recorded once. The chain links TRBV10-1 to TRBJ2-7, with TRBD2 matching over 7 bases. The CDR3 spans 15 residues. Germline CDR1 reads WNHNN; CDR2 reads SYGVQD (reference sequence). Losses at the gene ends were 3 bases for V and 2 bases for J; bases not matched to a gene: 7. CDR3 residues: CASSESASGTYEQYF. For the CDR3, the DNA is TGCGCCAGCAGTGAATCGGCTAGCGGAACCTACGAGCAGTACTTC.

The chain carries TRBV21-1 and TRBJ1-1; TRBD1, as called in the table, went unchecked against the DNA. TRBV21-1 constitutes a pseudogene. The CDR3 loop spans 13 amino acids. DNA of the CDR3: TGTGCCAGCAGTCGGACAGAAAACACTGAAGCTTTCTTT. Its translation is CASSRTENTEAFF.

The DNA of the CDR3 is TGTGCCAGCAGCTCAGGGGTATCCAGCGAGCAGTACTTC. Translated: CASSSGVSSEQYF. This rearrangement joins TRBV7-9 to TRBJ2-7, with D possibly TRBD1 on 6 matching bases. Germline V gene data show CDR1 as SEHNR and CDR2 as FQNEAQ (reference sequence). The CDR3 contains 13 residues. V gave up 4 bases and J gave up 6 bases, with 13 bases separating them.

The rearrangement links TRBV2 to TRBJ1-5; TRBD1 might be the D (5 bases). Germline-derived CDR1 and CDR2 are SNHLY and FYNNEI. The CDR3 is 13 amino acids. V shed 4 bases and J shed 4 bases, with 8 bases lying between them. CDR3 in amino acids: CASSADRNQPQHF. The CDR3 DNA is TGTGCCAGCAGTGCCGACAGAAATCAGCCCCAGCATTTT.

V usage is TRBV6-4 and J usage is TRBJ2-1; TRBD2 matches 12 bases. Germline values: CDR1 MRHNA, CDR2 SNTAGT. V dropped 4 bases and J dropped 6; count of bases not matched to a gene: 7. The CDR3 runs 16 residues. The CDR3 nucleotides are TGTGCCAGCAGTGCGGCTAGCGGGAGGGCCAGCAATGAGCAGTTCTTC. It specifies CASSAASGRASNEQFF.

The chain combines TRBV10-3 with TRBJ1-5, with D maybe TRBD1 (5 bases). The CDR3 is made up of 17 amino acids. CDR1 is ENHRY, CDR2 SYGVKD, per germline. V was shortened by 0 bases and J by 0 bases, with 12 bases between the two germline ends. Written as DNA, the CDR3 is TGTGCCATCAGTGAGTCTGGGGCAGGCCCTAGCAATCAGCCCCAGCATTTT. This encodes CAISESGAGPSNQPQHF.

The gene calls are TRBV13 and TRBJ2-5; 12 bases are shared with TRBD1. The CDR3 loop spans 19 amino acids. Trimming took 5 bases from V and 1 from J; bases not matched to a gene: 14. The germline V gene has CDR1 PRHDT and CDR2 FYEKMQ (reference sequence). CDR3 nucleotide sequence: TGTGCCAGCAGCGCCTCCGGGACAGGGGGCTATGGCCGCCAAGAGACCCAGTACTTC. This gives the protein CASSASGTGGYGRQETQYF.

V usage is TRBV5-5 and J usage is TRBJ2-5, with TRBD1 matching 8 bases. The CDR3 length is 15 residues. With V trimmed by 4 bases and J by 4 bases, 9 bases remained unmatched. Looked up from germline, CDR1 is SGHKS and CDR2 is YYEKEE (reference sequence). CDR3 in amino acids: CASSLLNRGIETQYF. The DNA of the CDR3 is TGTGCCAGCAGCCTACTTAACAGGGGGATAGAGACCCAGTACTTC.

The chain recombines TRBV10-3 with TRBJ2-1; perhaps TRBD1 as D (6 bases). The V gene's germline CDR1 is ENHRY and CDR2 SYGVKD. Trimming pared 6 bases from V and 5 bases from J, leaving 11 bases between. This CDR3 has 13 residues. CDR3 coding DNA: TGTGCCATCAGACAGGGTCCGAACAATGAGCAGTTCTTC. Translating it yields CAIRQGPNNEQFF.

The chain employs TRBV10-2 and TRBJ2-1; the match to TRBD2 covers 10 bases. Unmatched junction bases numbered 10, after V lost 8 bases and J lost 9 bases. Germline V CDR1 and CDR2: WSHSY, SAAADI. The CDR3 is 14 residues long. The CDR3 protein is CASWELAGNPEQFF. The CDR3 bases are TGCGCCAGCTGGGAACTAGCGGGAAACCCTGAGCAGTTCTTC.